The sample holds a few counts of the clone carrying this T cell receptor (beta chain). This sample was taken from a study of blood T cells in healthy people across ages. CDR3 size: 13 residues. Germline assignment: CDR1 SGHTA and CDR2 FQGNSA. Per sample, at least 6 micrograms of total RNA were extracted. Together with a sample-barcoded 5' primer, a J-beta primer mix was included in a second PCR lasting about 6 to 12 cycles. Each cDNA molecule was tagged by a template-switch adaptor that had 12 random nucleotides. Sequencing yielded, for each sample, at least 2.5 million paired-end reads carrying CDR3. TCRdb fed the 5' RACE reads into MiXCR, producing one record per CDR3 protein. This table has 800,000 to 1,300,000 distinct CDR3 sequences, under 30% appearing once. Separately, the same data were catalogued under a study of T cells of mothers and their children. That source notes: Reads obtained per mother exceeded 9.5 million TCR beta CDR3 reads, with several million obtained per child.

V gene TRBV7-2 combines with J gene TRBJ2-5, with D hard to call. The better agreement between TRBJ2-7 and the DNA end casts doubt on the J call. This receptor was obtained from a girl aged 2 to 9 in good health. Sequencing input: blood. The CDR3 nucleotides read TGTGCCAGCAGCTCTGACGCTTCCTACGAGCAGTACTTC. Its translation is CASSSDASYEQYF.